A single sample is the source of the 30 T cell receptor beta chains below, sequenced in a study of blood T cell repertoires in COVID-19. The assay was immunoSEQ multiplex PCR, and TCRdb's table has in-frame clones only and misses some. The sample contains more than 95,000 clones, around four fifths of which appear only once. The sequencing input was peripheral blood. These receptors all stem from a man in his 60s with acute or convalescent COVID-19.

V is TRBV7-2 and J is TRBJ1-1; D is possibly TRBD1 (6 bases). The CDR3 covers 15 residues. The V end lost 3 bases, the J end lost 0 bases, and 11 bases lay between the germline ends. Germline V gene lookup returns CDR1 SGHTA and CDR2 FQGNSA. Here the CDR3 DNA reads TGTGCCAGCAGCTTCAGGGGTTCCATGAACACTGAAGCTTTCTTT. Translating it yields CASSFRGSMNTEAFF.

This chain uses TRBV19 with TRBJ2-1; 9 bases are a match to TRBD1. The CDR3 is made up of 15 amino acids. Germline V gene lookup returns CDR1 LNHDA and CDR2 SQIVND (reference sequence). With 4 bases clipped from V and 3 bases from J, the junction kept 4 bases outside the gene matches. This CDR3 is CASSRTGEGYNEQFF. CDR3 nucleotide sequence: TGTGCCAGTAGTAGGACAGGGGAGGGCTACAATGAGCAGTTCTTC.

This sequence joins TRBV28 and TRBJ2-3; no clear D gene. The CDR3 length is 15 residues. CDR1 MDHEN and CDR2 SYDVKM come from the germline V gene. Trimming shortened V by 6 bases and J by 0 bases, and 13 bases separated the two germline ends. CDR3 sequence: CASSSAQTSTDTQYF. The CDR3 DNA reads as TGTGCCAGCAGCTCCGCCCAAACTAGCACAGATACGCAGTATTTT.

The V and J genes are TRBV5-1 and TRBJ2-1; no clear D. The CDR3 is made up of 12 amino acids. Germline values: CDR1 SGHRS, CDR2 YFSETQ. The CDR3: CAATGSYNEQFF. The CDR3 nucleotides read TGCGCTGCTACCGGCTCCTACAATGAGCAGTTCTTC.

The chain joins TRBV5-5 to TRBJ1-4, with D possibly matching TRBD1 (5 bases). V was pared by 4 bases and J by 6 bases, with 13 bases between. The CDR3 totals 14 residues. CDR1 and CDR2 (germline): SGHKS, YYEKEE (reference sequence). The CDR3 spells CASSQGTVDEKLFF. CDR3 bases: TGTGCCAGCAGCCAGGGCACGGTGGATGAAAAACTGTTTTTT.

The chain uses TRBV28 and TRBJ1-5; D unclear. Trimming cost V 3 bases and J 1 base, with 13 bases left between them. Germline CDR1 and CDR2: MDHEN and SYDVKM. The CDR3 length is 16 residues. CDR3 bases: TGTGCCAGCAGTTTCGGGTTGGGAGTAAGCAATCAGCCCCAGCATTTT. Amino acid sequence: CASSFGLGVSNQPQHF.

The chain recombines TRBV19 with TRBJ2-7; D perhaps matches TRBD2 (5 bases). Germline values: CDR1 LNHDA, CDR2 SQIVND (reference sequence). V lost 4 bases, J lost 2 bases, and 12 bases lay in between. This CDR3 is 14 amino acids long. CDR3 in DNA: TGTGCCAGTAGTAATACGGGGAGAACCTACGAGCAGTACTTC. It yields the protein CASSNTGRTYEQYF. Full variable domain (outside the CDR3, taken from reference TRBV19 and TRBJ2-7): DGGITQSPKYLFRKEGQNVTLSCEQNLNHDAMYWYRQDPGQGLRLIYYSQIVNDFQKGDIAEGYSVSREKKESFPLTVTSAQKNPTAFYLCASSNTGRTYEQYFGPGTRLTVT.

This clone appeared a few times. J is TRBJ2-6 and V is TRBV5-1; possibly TRBD1 for D (6 bases). CDR3 length equals 16 residues. The V end lost 2 bases, the J end lost 2 bases, and 11 bases lay between the germline ends. Germline assignment: CDR1 SGHRS and CDR2 YFSETQ. CDR3 DNA: TGCGCCAGCAGCTTCTACAGGGACACTGGGGCCAACGTCCTGACTTTC. It is translated as CASSFYRDTGANVLTF.

In DNA form, the CDR3 reads TGTGCCAGCAGTTTGTTGGGACAGGGCTCCTACGAGCAGTACTTC. Protein sequence: CASSLLGQGSYEQYF. The J gene is TRBJ2-7, the V gene TRBV28; 9 bases are shared with TRBD1. CDR1 MDHEN and CDR2 SYDVKM come from the germline V gene. Trimming cost V 3 bases and J 0 bases; bases outside gene matches: 3. The CDR3 runs 15 residues. The entire variable domain, with the rest obtained from reference TRBV28 and TRBJ2-7, is as follows: DVKVTQSSRYLVKRTGEKVFLECVQDMDHENMFWYRQDPGLGLRLIYFSYDVKMKEKGDIPEGYSVSREKKERFSLILESASTNQTSMYLCASSLLGQGSYEQYFGPGTRLTVT.

This sequence joins TRBV24-1 and TRBJ1-1, with 8 bases lining up with TRBD1. Germline loops: CDR1 KGHDR, CDR2 SFDVKD. CDR3 size: 14 residues. The V segment lost 3 bases and the J segment 7 bases; nucleotides outside the gene matches: 6. CDR3 bases: TGTGCCACCAGTGATCCTCAGGGGGCTGGTGAAGCTTTCTTT. This gives the protein CATSDPQGAGEAFF.

The rearrangement joins TRBV6-5 to TRBJ1-2; D possibly corresponds to TRBD1 (5 bases). The length of the CDR3 is 13 residues. The germline V and J ends were trimmed by 0 bases and 6 bases, with 8 bases remaining between them. Per the germline V gene, CDR1 is MNHEY and CDR2 is SVGAGI. CDR3 residues: CASSYSGVDGYTF. The DNA for the CDR3 is TGTGCCAGCAGTTACTCAGGGGTAGATGGCTACACCTTC.

This chain links TRBV5-5 with TRBJ1-2; tentatively, D is TRBD1 (6 bases). CDR3 length: 13 amino acids. Germline CDR1 SGHKS, CDR2 YYEKEE (reference sequence). The germline V and J ends were trimmed by 3 bases and 7 bases, with 13 bases remaining between them. CDR3 amino acids: CASSSAGASGYTF. The CDR3 DNA sequence: TGTGCCAGCAGCTCGGCGGGGGCCAGTGGCTACACCTTC.

The chain has TRBV18 and TRBJ2-5, with TRBD1 matching 8 bases. The CDR3 runs 16 residues. CDR1 is KGHSH and CDR2 is LQKENI in the germline V gene. The V and J ends lost 1 base and 4 bases, in that order; junction bases with no gene match: 8. Here the CDR3 reads CASSPQQQGARETQYF. CDR3 in DNA: TGTGCCAGCTCACCACAACAGCAGGGGGCGAGAGAGACCCAGTACTTC.

The chain links TRBV19 to TRBJ1-5; 8 bases are a match to TRBD1. From germline, CDR1 is LNHDA and CDR2 SQIVND (reference sequence). The junction had 6 bases not matched to a gene; V was cut back by 5 bases and J by 3 bases. This CDR3 has 15 residues. The CDR3, as DNA: TGTGCCAGTAGTGCCTTGACAGGGGTCAATCAGCCCCAGCATTTT. It translates to CASSALTGVNQPQHF. Complete variable domain (other parts from reference TRBV19 and TRBJ1-5): DGGITQSPKYLFRKEGQNVTLSCEQNLNHDAMYWYRQDPGQGLRLIYYSQIVNDFQKGDIAEGYSVSREKKESFPLTVTSAQKNPTAFYLCASSALTGVNQPQHFGDGTRLSIL.

This chain uses TRBV19 with TRBJ2-3; possible D gene TRBD2, 6 bases. The CDR3 is made up of 16 amino acids. Germline CDR1 is LNHDA and CDR2 is SQIVND (reference sequence). Trimming removed 9 bases from V and 2 bases from J, with 21 bases in between. For the CDR3, the DNA is TGTGCCAGCAGAGTAGCGGAGGGGCGTTACACAGATACGCAGTATTTT. Protein sequence: CASRVAEGRYTDTQYF.

The V gene is TRBV5-4, the J gene TRBJ2-7, with TRBD2 matching 7 bases. Germline CDR1 reads SGHNT; CDR2 reads YYREEE (reference sequence). The CDR3 spans 14 residues. With V trimmed by 4 bases and J by 6 bases, 10 bases remained unmatched. The CDR3 region has the DNA TGTGCCAGCAGCAAAGCGGGGAACGAGGGCGAGCAGTACTTC. Its translation: CASSKAGNEGEQYF.

The V call is TRBV5-1, the J call TRBJ2-5, with a possible D match to TRBD1 (5 bases). CDR1 is SGHRS and CDR2 is YFSETQ in the germline V gene. The CDR3 loop spans 14 amino acids. V shed 0 bases and J shed 1 base, with 7 bases lying between them. This chain's CDR3 is CASSLAGSQETQYF. The DNA of the CDR3 is TGCGCCAGCAGCTTGGCAGGGTCCCAAGAGACCCAGTACTTC.

This chain links TRBV15 with TRBJ2-1, with 8 bases aligning to TRBD2. CDR3 length equals 14 residues. The J segment lost 3 bases and the V segment lost 6 bases, leaving 4 bases of the junction unmatched. Germline V CDR1 and CDR2: LNHNV, YYDKDF (reference sequence). CDR3 sequence reads: CATRGGGLYNEQFF. CDR3 nucleotide sequence: TGTGCCACCAGAGGCGGGGGGCTCTACAATGAGCAGTTCTTC. Full variable domain (remainder filled in from reference TRBV15 and TRBJ2-1): DAMVIQNPRYQVTQFGKPVTLSCSQTLNHNVMYWYQQKSSQAPKLLFHYYDKDFNNEADTPDNFQSRRPNTSFCFLDIRSPGLGDTAMYLCATRGGGLYNEQFFGPGTRLTVL.

The chain carries TRBV4-1 and TRBJ2-5; 8 nucleotides agree with TRBD1. This CDR3 region has 17 residues. Losses at the gene ends were 3 bases for V and 1 base for J; bases not matched to a gene: 10. Per germline, CDR1 MGHRA and CDR2 YSYEKL. CDR3: CASSHSRTGTSQETQYF. The CDR3 nucleotides read TGCGCCAGCAGCCACTCAAGGACAGGGACTTCCCAAGAGACCCAGTACTTC.

The chain couples TRBV30 to TRBJ1-3; D is perhaps TRBD1 (5 bases). Trimming removed 0 bases from V and 0 bases from J, with 12 bases in between. Germline assignment: CDR1 GTSNPN and CDR2 SVGIG (reference sequence). CDR3 length: 16 amino acids. The DNA of the CDR3 is TGTGCCTGGAGTGTACAAGGGGCCAGCTCTGGAAACACCATATATTTT. This gives the protein CAWSVQGASSGNTIYF.

Only one count was recorded for this clone. The chain recombines TRBV19 with TRBJ1-4; D uncertain. CDR1 and CDR2 (germline): LNHDA, SQIVND (reference sequence). V was pared by 3 bases and J by 4 bases, with 12 bases between. The CDR3 covers 15 residues. CDR3 in DNA: TGTGCCAGTAGTATGAGGTCGGGTAGTAATGAAAAACTGTTTTTT. It translates to CASSMRSGSNEKLFF.

The chain is built from TRBV30 and TRBJ1-1, with 7 bases that match TRBD1. V lost 0 bases and J lost 4; bases outside the gene matches: 8. CDR1 GTSNPN and CDR2 SVGIG come from the germline V gene (reference sequence). CDR3 size: 15 residues. The CDR3 reads CAWSVRWDSLTEAFF. The CDR3 nucleotides read TGTGCCTGGAGTGTTCGTTGGGACAGCCTCACTGAAGCTTTCTTT.

This chain uses TRBV11-2 with TRBJ1-5; 8 positions agree with TRBD1. Germline lookup yields CDR1 SGHAT and CDR2 FQNNGV. The CDR3 totals 17 residues. Germline trimming cut 4 bases from V and 3 bases from J; bases unmatched to any gene: 11. The CDR3 is CASSSQGASQANQPQHF. In nucleotides, the CDR3 is TGTGCCAGCAGCTCGCAGGGGGCTAGTCAGGCCAATCAGCCCCAGCATTTT.

The chain is built from TRBV5-1 and TRBJ1-1; TRBD1 is a possible D gene (6 bases). With 7 bases removed from V and 6 bases from J, the gap between germline ends came to 13 bases. The V gene's germline CDR1 is SGHRS and CDR2 YFSETQ. The CDR3 has 12 amino acids. In DNA, the CDR3 is TGCGCCAGCGGCCACGACAGGTCTGAAGCTTTCTTT. This codes for CASGHDRSEAFF.

In DNA, the CDR3 is TGTGCCAGCAGCAGGACAGATCAGCCCCAGCATTTT. It is translated as CASSRTDQPQHF. The J gene is TRBJ1-5, the V gene TRBV12-3 or TRBV12-4, with a tentative D call TRBD1 (6 bases). This CDR3 region has 12 residues. Trimming took off 6 bases at V and 5 bases at J, with 8 bases between the two ends.

This chain joins TRBV5-6 and TRBJ2-5; 12 bases agree with TRBD2. The CDR3 spans 16 residues. J was trimmed by 5 bases and V by 0 bases; bases with no gene match: 5. Germline assignment: CDR1 SGHDT and CDR2 YYEEEE. CDR3 loop: CASSLVTSGSPETQYF. The CDR3, as DNA: TGTGCCAGCAGCTTGGTGACTAGCGGGAGTCCTGAGACCCAGTACTTC.

The chain combines TRBV7-6 with TRBJ2-6, with 14 bases fitting TRBD2. CDR3 length: 17 amino acids. CDR1 and CDR2 from the germline V gene are SGHVS and FNYEAQ. V lost 4 bases and J lost 2; bases outside the gene matches: 1. CDR3 in amino acids: CASSWGLAGAGANVLTF. CDR3 in DNA: TGTGCCAGCAGCTGGGGACTAGCGGGGGCTGGGGCCAACGTCCTGACTTTC. Full variable domain (remainder filled in from reference TRBV7-6 and TRBJ2-6): GAGVSQSPRYKVTKRGQDVALRCDPISGHVSLYWYRQALGQGPEFLTYFNYEAQQDKSGLPNDRFSAERPEGSISTLTIQRTEQRDSAMYRCASSWGLAGAGANVLTFGAGSRLTVL.

As DNA, the CDR3 is TGTGCCAGTACCGGGGGGGCGTCTGGCTACACCTTC. It is translated as CASTGGASGYTF. The chain employs TRBV19 and TRBJ1-2; possibly TRBD1 for D (6 bases). In germline, CDR1 is LNHDA, CDR2 SQIVND (reference sequence). The CDR3 covers 12 residues. Trimming removed 7 bases at V and 7 bases at J, with 13 bases between.

The rearrangement links TRBV28 to TRBJ1-6; TRBD1 aligns across 10 bases. Germline V gives CDR1 MDHEN, CDR2 SYDVKM. Germline trimming cut 3 bases from V and 4 bases from J; bases unmatched to any gene: 0. CDR3 length equals 15 residues. The CDR3 sequence: CASSLGQGYNSPLHF. In nucleotides, the CDR3 is TGTGCCAGCAGTTTGGGACAGGGGTATAATTCACCCCTCCACTTT.

The chain couples TRBV6-5 to TRBJ2-2; D is unclear. V was pared by 8 bases and J by 2 bases, with 9 bases between. This CDR3 is 13 amino acids long. CDR1 MNHEY and CDR2 SVGAGI come from the germline V gene. CDR3 sequence: CASQVPNTGELFF. CDR3 in DNA: TGTGCCAGCCAGGTCCCAAACACCGGGGAGCTGTTTTTT.